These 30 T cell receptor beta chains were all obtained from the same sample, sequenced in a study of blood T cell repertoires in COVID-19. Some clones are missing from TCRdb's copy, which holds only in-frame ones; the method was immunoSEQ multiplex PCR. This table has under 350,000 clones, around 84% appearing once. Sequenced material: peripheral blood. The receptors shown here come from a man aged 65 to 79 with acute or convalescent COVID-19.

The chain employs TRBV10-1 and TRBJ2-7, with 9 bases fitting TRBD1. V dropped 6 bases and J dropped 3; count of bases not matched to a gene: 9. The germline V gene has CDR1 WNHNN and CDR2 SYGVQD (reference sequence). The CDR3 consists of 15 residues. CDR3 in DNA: TGCGCCAGCAGGAGTGGGGACAGGGCCGTCTACGAGCAGTACTTC. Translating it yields CASRSGDRAVYEQYF.

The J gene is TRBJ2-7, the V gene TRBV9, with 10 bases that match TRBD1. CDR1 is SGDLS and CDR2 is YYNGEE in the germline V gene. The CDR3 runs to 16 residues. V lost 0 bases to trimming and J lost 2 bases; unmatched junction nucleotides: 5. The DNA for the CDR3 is TGTGCCAGCAGCGTAGTCCCGACAGGGGGCCCCTACGAGCAGTACTTC. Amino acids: CASSVVPTGGPYEQYF.

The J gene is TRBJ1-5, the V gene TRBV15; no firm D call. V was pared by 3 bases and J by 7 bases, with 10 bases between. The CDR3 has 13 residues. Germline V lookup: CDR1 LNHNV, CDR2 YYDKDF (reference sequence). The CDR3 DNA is TGTGCCACCAGCAGCCGTAATTTCCAGCCCCAGCATTTT. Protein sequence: CATSSRNFQPQHF.

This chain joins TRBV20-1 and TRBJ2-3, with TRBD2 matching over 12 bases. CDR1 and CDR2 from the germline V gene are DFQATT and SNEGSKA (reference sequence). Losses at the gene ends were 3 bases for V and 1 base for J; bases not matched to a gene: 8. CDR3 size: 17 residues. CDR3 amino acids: CSASSSGRAGGTDTQYF. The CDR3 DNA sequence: TGCAGTGCTAGTTCTAGCGGGAGGGCCGGTGGCACAGATACGCAGTATTTT.

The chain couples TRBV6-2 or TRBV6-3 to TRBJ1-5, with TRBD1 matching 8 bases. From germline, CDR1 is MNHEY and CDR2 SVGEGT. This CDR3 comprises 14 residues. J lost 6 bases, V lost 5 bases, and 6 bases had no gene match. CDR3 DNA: TGTGCCAGCAGTCGACAGGGGAGGGGTCAGCCCCAGCATTTT. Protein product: CASSRQGRGQPQHF.

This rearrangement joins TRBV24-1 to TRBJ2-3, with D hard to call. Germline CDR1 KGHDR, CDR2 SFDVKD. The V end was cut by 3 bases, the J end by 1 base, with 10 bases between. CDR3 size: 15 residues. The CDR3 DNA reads TGTGCCACCAGTGATCTGGGTCAGGGCACAGATACGCAGTATTTT. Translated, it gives CATSDLGQGTDTQYF.

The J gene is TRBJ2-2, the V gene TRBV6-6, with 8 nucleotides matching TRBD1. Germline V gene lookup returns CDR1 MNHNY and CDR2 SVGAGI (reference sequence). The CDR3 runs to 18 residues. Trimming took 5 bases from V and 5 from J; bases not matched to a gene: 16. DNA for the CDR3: TGTGCCAGCAGTCCGACTCGCCTGACAGGGGCGCTTACCGGGGAGCTGTTTTTT. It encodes CASSPTRLTGALTGELFF.

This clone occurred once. CDR3 protein: CASILTVNTGELFF. The CDR3 DNA reads as TGTGCCAGCATCCTCACAGTGAACACCGGGGAGCTGTTTTTT. This sequence joins TRBV6-5 and TRBJ2-2; D unresolved. The germline V gene has CDR1 MNHEY and CDR2 SVGAGI. The V gene lost 7 bases and the J gene lost 1 base, with 10 bases spanning the gap. The CDR3 extends over 14 amino acids.

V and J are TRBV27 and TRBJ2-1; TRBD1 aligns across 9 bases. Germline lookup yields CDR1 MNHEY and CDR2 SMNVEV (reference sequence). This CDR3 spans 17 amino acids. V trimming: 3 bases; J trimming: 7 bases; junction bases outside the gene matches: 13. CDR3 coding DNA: TGTGCCAGCAGTTTTATATATCGGGGACAGGGTGGTAATGAGCAGTTCTTC. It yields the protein CASSFIYRGQGGNEQFF.

CDR3 coding DNA: TGTGCCAGCAGTTCACAGGGATCGGCAGATACGCAGTATTTT. This encodes CASSSQGSADTQYF. This chain connects TRBV6-2 or TRBV6-3 to TRBJ2-3, with D maybe TRBD1 (6 bases). The CDR3 contains 14 residues. Deletions cut 4 bases from V and 4 bases from J, with 12 bases between. Germline CDR1 is MNHEY and CDR2 is SVGEGT.

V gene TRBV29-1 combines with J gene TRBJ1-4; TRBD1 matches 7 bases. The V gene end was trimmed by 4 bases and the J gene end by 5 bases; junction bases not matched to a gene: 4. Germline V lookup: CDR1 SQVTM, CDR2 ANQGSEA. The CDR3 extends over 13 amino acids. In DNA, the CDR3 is TGCAGCGTTGCGTCAGGGGGAAATGAAAAACTGTTTTTT. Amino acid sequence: CSVASGGNEKLFF.

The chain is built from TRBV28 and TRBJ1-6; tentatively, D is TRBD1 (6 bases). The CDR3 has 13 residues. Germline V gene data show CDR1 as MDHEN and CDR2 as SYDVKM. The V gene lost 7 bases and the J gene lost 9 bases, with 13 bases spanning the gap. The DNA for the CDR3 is TGTGCCAGCACGGACAGCGCGACTTCACCCCTCCACTTT. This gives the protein CASTDSATSPLHF.

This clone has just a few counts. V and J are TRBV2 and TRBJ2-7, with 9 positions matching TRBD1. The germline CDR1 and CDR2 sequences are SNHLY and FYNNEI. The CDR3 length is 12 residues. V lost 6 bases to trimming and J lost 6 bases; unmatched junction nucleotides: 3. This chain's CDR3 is CASRTGGTEQYF. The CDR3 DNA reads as TGTGCCAGCAGAACAGGGGGCACCGAGCAGTACTTC.

CDR3: CATPEGSYNEQFF. As DNA, the CDR3 is TGTGCCACGCCGGAGGGCTCCTACAATGAGCAGTTCTTC. This chain joins TRBV12-3 or TRBV12-4 and TRBJ2-1, with a tentative D call TRBD2 (6 bases). Trimming removed 10 bases at V and 0 bases at J, with 10 bases between. The CDR3 totals 13 residues.

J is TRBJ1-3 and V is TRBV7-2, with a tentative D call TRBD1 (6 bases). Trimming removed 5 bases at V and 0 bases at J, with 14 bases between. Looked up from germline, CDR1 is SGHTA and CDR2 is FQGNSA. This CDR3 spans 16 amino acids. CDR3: CASSLPGHASGNTIYF. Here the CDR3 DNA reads TGTGCCAGCAGCCTACCGGGACATGCCTCTGGAAACACCATATATTTT.

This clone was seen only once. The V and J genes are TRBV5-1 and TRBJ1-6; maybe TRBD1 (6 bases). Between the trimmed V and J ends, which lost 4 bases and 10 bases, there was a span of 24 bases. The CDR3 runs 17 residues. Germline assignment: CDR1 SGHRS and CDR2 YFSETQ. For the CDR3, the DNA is TGCGCCAGCAGCATCGGACAGACCGGTGGTACGAGCTCACCCCTCCACTTT. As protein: CASSIGQTGGTSSPLHF. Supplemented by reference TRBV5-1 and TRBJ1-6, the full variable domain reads KAGVTQTPRYLIKTRGQQVTLSCSPISGHRSVSWYQQTPGQGLQFLFEYFSETQRNKGNFPGRFSGRQFSNSRSEMNVSTLELGDSALYLCASSIGQTGGTSSPLHFGNGTRLTVT.

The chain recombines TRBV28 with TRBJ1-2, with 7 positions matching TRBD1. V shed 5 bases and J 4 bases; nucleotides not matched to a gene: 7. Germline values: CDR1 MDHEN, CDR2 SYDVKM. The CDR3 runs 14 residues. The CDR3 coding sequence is TGTGCCAGCAGTGGACCGGGACAGTTCTATGGCTACACCTTC. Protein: CASSGPGQFYGYTF.

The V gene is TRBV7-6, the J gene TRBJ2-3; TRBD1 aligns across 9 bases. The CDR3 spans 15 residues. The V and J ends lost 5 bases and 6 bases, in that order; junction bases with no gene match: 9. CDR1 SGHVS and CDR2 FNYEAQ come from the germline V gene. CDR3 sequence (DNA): TGTGCCAGCAGCCCACGGACAGGGGCAGGGGATACGCAGTATTTT. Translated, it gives CASSPRTGAGDTQYF.

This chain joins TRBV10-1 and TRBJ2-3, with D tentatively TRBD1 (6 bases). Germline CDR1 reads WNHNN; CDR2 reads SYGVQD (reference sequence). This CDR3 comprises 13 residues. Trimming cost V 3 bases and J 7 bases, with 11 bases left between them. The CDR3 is CASSDPGEHTQYF. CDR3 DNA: TGCGCCAGCAGTGACCCAGGGGAGCATACGCAGTATTTT.

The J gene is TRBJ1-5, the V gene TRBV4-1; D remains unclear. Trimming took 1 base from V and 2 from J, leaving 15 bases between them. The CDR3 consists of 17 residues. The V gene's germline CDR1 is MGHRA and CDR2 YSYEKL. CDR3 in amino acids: CASSQGPPGEGNQPQHF. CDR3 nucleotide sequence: TGCGCCAGCAGCCAAGGACCCCCCGGAGAAGGCAATCAGCCCCAGCATTTT.

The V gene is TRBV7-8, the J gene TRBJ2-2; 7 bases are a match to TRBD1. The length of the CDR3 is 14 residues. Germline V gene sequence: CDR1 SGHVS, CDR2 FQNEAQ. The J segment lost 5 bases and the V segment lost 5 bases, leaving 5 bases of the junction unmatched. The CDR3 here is CASSPGGRTGELFF. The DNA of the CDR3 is TGTGCCAGCAGCCCAGGGGGTAGAACCGGGGAGCTGTTTTTT.

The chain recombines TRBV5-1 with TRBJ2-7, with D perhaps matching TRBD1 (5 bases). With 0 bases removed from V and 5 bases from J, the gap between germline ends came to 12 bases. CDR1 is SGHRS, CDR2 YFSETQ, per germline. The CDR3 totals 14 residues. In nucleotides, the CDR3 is TGCGCCAGCAGCTTGGGGCAGGGTCGGGACGAGCAGTACTTC. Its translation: CASSLGQGRDEQYF.

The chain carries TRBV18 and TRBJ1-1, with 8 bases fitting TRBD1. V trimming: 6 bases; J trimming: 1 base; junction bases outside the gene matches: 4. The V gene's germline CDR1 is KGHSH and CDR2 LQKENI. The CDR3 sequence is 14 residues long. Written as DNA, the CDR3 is TGTGCCAGCTCCGAGACAGGGGCGAACACTGAAGCTTTCTTT. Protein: CASSETGANTEAFF. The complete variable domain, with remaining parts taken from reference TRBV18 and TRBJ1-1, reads NAGVMQNPRHLVRRRGQEARLRCSPMKGHSHVYWYRQLPEEGLKFMVYLQKENIIDESGMPKERFSAEFPKEGPSILRIQQVVRGDSAAYFCASSETGANTEAFFGQGTRLTVV.

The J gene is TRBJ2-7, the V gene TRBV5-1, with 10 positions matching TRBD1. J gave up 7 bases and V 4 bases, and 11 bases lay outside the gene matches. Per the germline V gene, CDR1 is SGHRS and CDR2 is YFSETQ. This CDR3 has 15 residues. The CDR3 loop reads CASSPHPGQGYEQYF. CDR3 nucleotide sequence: TGCGCCAGCAGCCCCCACCCGGGACAGGGGTATGAGCAGTACTTC. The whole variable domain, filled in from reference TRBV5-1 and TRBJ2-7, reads KAGVTQTPRYLIKTRGQQVTLSCSPISGHRSVSWYQQTPGQGLQFLFEYFSETQRNKGNFPGRFSGRQFSNSRSEMNVSTLELGDSALYLCASSPHPGQGYEQYFGPGTRLTVT.

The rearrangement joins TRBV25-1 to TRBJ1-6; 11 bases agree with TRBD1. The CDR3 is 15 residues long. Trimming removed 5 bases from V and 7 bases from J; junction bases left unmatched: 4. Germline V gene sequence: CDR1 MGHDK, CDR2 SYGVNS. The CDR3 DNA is TGTGCCAGCAGTACCCGGACAGGGGGCAATTCACCCCTCCACTTT. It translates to CASSTRTGGNSPLHF.

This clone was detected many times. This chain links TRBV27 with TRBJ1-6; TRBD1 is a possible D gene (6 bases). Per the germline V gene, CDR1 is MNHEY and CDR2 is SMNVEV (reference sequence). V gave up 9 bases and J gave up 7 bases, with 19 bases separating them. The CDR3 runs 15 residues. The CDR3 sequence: CASTTPGTNNSPLHF. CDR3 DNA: TGTGCCAGTACTACTCCAGGGACAAACAATTCACCCCTCCACTTT.

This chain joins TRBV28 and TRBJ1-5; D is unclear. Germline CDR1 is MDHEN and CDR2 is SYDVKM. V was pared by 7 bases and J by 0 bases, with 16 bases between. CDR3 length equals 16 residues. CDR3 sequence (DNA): TGTGCCAGCACCAACTCCAACCATTATAGCAATCAGCCCCAGCATTTT. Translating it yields CASTNSNHYSNQPQHF.

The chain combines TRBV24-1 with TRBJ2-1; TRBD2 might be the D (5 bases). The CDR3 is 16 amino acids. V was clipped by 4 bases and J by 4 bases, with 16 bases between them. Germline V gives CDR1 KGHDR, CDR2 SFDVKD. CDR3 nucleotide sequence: TGTGCCACCAGTGAGATAGACTACCGGTCTTACAATGAGCAGTTCTTC. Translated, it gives CATSEIDYRSYNEQFF.

DNA of the CDR3: TGTGCCAGCAGTGAAAGGTTTACAGGGGTTCATTATTTT. This gives the protein CASSERFTGVHYF. J is TRBJ1-3 and V is TRBV25-1; 7 positions agree with TRBD1. Germline V gene lookup returns CDR1 MGHDK and CDR2 SYGVNS. CDR3 length: 13 residues. The ends lost 2 bases at V and 16 bases at J; junction bases unmatched: 11. The full variable domain, rest sourced from reference TRBV25-1 and TRBJ1-3, is EADIYQTPRYLVIGTGKKITLECSQTMGHDKMYWYQQDPGMELHLIHYSYGVNSTEKGDLSSESTVSRIRTEHFPLTLESARPSHTSQYLCASSERFTGVHYFGEGSWLTVV.

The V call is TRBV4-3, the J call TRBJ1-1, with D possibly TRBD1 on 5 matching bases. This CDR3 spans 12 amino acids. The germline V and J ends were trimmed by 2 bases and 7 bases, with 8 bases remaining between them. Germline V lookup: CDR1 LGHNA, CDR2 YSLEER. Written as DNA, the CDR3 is TGCGCCAGCAGCCAAACAGGTGTTGAAGCTTTCTTT. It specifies CASSQTGVEAFF.